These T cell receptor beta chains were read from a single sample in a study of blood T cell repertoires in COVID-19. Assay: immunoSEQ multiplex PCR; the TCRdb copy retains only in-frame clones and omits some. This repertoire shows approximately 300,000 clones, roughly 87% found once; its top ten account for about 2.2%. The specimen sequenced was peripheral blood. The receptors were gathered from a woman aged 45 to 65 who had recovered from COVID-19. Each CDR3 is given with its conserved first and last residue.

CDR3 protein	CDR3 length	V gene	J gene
CASSLEFSRTDTQYF	15	TRBV7-8	TRBJ2-3
CSVVRIRGEKLFF	13	TRBV29-1	TRBJ1-4
CASSLAGLAGGETQYF	16	TRBV7-9	TRBJ2-5
CSVPRTGSTDTQYF	14	TRBV29-1	TRBJ2-3
CASRSGATQYF	11	TRBV4-2	TRBJ2-5
CASADRGRVNEKLFF	15	TRBV2	TRBJ1-4
CASSGGWSRGTGELFF	16	TRBV5-8	TRBJ2-2
CASSYDRETTEAFF	14	TRBV4-2	TRBJ1-1
CASSQRTGGGGGELFF	16	TRBV4-2	TRBJ2-2
CASSLGLAGGPNEQFF	16	TRBV5-1	TRBJ2-1
CAWSVGGVSNQPQHF	15	TRBV30	TRBJ1-5
CATPMNSGSSSYNEQFF	17	TRBV10-1	TRBJ2-1
CASSLQGAYGYTF	13	TRBV5-1	TRBJ1-2
CASSLFGNTEAFF	13	TRBV5-1	TRBJ1-1
CASRSEGPGNTIYF	14	TRBV5-1	TRBJ1-3